This TCR beta chain derives from a study of blood T cells in healthy people across ages. Study-level findings and limits: PBMCs went unsorted, and a conclusive naive versus antigen-experienced comparison was therefore prevented.

This clonotype was counted once. What it binds is unknown. At one of its ends the junction is not consistent with the germline gene, which may arise from a read error. Per the germline V gene, CDR1 is MNHEY and CDR2 is SVGEGT. The CDR3 spans 16 residues. A second PCR of about 7 to 11 cycles used a sample-barcoded 5' primer and a J-beta primer mix. TCRdb re-analysed the 5' RACE reads in MiXCR, keeping a single row per CDR3 protein. This table has hundreds of thousands of distinct CDR3 sequences, around 38% appearing once. The chain recombines TRBV6-2 or TRBV6-3 with TRBJ2-7; 11 positions agree with TRBD2. The TCR originated in an elderly man in good health. The specimen sequenced was blood. CDR3 DNA sequence: TGTGCCAGCAGTTACGCTAGCGGGGGGCTCTCCCACGAGCAGTACTTC. As protein: CASSYASGGLSHEQYF.